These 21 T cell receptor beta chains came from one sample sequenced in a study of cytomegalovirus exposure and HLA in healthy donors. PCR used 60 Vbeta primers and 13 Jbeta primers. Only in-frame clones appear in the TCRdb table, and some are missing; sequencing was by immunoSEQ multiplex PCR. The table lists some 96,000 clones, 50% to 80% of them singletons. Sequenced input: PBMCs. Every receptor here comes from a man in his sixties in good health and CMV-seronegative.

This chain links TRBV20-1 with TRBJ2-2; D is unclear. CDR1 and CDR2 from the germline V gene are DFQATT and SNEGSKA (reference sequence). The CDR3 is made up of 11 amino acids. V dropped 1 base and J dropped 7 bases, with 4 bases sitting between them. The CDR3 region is CSARAGGELFF. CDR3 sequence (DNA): TGCAGTGCTAGAGCGGGCGGGGAGCTGTTTTTT.

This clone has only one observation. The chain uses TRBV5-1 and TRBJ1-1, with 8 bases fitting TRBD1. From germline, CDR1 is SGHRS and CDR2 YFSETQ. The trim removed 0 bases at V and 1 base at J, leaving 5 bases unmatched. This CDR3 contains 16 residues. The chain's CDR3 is CASSLGATGENTEAFF. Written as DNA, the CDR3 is TGCGCCAGCAGCTTGGGAGCGACAGGGGAGAACACTGAAGCTTTCTTT.

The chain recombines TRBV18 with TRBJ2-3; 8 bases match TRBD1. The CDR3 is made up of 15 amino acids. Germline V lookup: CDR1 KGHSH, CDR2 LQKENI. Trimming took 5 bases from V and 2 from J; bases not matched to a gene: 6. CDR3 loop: CASSTKTGATDTQYF. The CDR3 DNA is TGTGCCAGCTCAACTAAGACAGGGGCCACAGATACGCAGTATTTT. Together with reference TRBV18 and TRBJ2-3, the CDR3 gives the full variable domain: NAGVMQNPRHLVRRRGQEARLRCSPMKGHSHVYWYRQLPEEGLKFMVYLQKENIIDESGMPKERFSAEFPKEGPSILRIQQVVRGDSAAYFCASSTKTGATDTQYFGPGTRLTVL.

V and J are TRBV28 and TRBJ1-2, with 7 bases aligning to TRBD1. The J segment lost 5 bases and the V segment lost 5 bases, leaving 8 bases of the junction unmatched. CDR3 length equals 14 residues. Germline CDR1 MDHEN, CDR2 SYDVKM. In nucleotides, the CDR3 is TGTGCCAGCAGTCTTACAGGGGCCGGGTATGGCTACACCTTC. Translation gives CASSLTGAGYGYTF.

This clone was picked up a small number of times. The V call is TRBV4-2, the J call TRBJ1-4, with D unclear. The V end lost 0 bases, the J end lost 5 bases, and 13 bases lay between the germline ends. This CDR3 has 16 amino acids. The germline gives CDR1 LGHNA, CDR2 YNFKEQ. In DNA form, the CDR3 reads TGTGCCAGCAGCCAAGATGACGGGGAGCTGAATGAAAAACTGTTTTTT. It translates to CASSQDDGELNEKLFF.

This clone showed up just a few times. In nucleotides, the CDR3 is TGTGCCAGCACAGAGAACAGGGTCCACACCGGGGAGCTGTTTTTT. Translation gives CASTENRVHTGELFF. This chain links TRBV2 with TRBJ2-2, with D perhaps TRBD1 (6 bases). From germline, CDR1 is SNHLY and CDR2 FYNNEI. Trimming took 7 bases from V and 3 from J, leaving 15 bases between them. The CDR3 is made up of 15 amino acids.

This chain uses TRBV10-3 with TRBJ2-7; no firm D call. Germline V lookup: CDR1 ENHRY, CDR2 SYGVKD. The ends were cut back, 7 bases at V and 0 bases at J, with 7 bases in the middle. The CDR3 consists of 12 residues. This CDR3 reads CAIMVDSYEQYF. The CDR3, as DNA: TGTGCCATCATGGTAGACTCCTACGAGCAGTACTTC.

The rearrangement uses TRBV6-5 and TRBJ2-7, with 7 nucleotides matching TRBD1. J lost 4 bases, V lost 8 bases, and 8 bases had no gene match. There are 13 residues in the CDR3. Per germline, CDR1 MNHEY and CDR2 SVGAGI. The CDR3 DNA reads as TGTGCCAGCTGGCCCGGGACAGTTTACGAGCAGTACTTC. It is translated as CASWPGTVYEQYF.

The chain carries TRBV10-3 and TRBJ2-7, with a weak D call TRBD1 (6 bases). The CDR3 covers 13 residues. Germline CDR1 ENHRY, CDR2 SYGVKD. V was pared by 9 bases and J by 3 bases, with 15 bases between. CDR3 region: CAIGGRLGYEQYF. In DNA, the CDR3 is TGTGCCATAGGGGGACGGCTCGGCTACGAGCAGTACTTC.

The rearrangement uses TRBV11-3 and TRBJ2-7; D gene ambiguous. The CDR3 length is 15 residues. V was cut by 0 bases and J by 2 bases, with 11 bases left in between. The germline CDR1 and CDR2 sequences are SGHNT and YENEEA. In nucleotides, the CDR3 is TGTGCCAGCAGCTTAGACAGGATCCGCACCTACGAGCAGTACTTC. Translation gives CASSLDRIRTYEQYF.

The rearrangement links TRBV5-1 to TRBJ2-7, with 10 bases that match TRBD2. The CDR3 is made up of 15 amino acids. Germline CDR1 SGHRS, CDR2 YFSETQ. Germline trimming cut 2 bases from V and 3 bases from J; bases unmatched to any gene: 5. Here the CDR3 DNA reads TGCGCCAGCAGCTTTATAACTAGCGGGGACTACGAGCAGTACTTC. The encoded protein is CASSFITSGDYEQYF.

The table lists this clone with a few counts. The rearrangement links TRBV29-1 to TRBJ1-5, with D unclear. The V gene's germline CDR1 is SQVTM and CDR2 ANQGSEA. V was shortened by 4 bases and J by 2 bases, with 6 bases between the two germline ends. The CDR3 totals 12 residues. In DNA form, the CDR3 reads TGCAGCGTTGTTCAGGGCAATCAGCCCCAGCATTTT. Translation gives CSVVQGNQPQHF.

CDR3 residues: CASSLAPSQGLGNQPQHF. CDR3 sequence (DNA): TGTGCCAGCAGCTTGGCCCCTTCACAGGGGCTGGGGAATCAGCCCCAGCATTTT. The chain couples TRBV5-6 to TRBJ1-5; 7 positions match TRBD1. Germline CDR1 and CDR2: SGHDT and YYEEEE. The length of the CDR3 is 18 residues. Trimming took 0 bases from V and 4 from J; bases not matched to a gene: 13.

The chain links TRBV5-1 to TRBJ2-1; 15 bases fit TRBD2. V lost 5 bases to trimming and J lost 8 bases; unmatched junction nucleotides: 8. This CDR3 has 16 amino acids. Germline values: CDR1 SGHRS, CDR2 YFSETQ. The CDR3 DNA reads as TGCGCCAGCAGATTTTACCGGACTAGCGGGAGGGATGAGCAGTTCTTC. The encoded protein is CASRFYRTSGRDEQFF.

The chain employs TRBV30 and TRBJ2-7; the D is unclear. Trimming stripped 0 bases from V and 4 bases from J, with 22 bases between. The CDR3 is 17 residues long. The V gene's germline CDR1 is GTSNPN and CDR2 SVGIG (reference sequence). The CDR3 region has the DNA TGTGCCTGGAGTGTTAAGCCCCCCCCGCTTCCTAGTTACGAGCAGTACTTC. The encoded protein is CAWSVKPPPLPSYEQYF.

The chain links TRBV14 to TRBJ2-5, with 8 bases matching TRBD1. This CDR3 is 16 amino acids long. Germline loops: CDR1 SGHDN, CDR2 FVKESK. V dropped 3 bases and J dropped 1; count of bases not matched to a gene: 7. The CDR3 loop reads CASSQRTGGRQETQYF. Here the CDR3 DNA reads TGTGCCAGCAGCCAGAGAACAGGGGGTCGCCAAGAGACCCAGTACTTC.

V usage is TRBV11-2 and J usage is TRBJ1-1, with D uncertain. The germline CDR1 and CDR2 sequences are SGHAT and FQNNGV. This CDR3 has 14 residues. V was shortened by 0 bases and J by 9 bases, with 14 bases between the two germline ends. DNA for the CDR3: TGTGCCAGCAGCTTAGAGGTTAGTGGGCCCAAAGCTTTCTTT. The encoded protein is CASSLEVSGPKAFF.

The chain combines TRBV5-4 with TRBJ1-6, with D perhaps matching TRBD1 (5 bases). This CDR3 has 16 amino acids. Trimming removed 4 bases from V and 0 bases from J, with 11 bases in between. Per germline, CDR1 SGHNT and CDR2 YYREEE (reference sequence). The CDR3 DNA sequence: TGTGCCAGCAGCCCTCGACAGAGCTCCTATAATTCACCCCTCCACTTT. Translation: CASSPRQSSYNSPLHF.

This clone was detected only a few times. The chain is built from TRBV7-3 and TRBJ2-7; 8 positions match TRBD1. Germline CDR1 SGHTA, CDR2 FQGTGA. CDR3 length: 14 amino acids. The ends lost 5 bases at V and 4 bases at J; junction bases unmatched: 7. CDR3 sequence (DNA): TGTGCCAGCAGCCCCGGACAGGGAATTTACGAGCAGTACTTC. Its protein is CASSPGQGIYEQYF.

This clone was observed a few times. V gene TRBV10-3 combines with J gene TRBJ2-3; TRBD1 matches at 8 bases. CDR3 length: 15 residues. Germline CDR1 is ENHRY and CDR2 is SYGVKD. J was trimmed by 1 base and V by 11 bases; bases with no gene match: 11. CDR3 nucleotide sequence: TGTGCCTCTCGAATCGGGACAGGAGGCACAGATACGCAGTATTTT. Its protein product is CASRIGTGGTDTQYF.

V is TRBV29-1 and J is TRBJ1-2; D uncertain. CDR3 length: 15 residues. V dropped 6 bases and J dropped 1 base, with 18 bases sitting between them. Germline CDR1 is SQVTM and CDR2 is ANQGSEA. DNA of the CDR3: TGCAGCGTCGGAATTCCGGGAGGCTATAACTATGGCTACACCTTC. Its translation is CSVGIPGGYNYGYTF.